This TCR beta chain was documented in a study of molecular identifiers for immune sequencing clone quantification. The overall study: Across replicate runs, RNA obtained from approximately 20,000 or 98,000 naive CD8 cells was divided into five, with four undergoing sequencing.

With respect to this clonotype: At one end the junction does not follow the germline gene, possibly because of a read error.

The CDR3 has 14 residues. Looked up from germline, CDR1 is LGHNA and CDR2 is YSLEER. One entry per CDR3 protein, called by TCRdb with MiXCR from the PCR reads. The sample has 50,000 to 65,000 distinct CDR3 sequences; under 30% are singletons. Using 10%, 30% or 50% RNA, naive CD8 libraries were derived from approximately 20,000 to 980,000 sorted cells. Sequenced material: naive CD8+ T cells from blood, with Jurkat cell RNA spiked in. Described subset: FACS-sorted CD8+CD4-CCR7+CD45RA+ naive T cells. The chain combines TRBV4-3 with TRBJ2-1; TRBD1 aligns across 7 bases. The sequence was obtained from a human donor in good health. Some libraries in this study had Jurkat cell RNA spiked in. In nucleotides, the CDR3 is TGCGGCAGCAGCCAAGGGGGCGCCTACAATAAGCAGTTCTTC. This codes for CGSSQGGAYNKQFF.